This TCR beta chain was profiled in a study of naive and memory T cell subsets. Study-level results: Gini index rose across naive, CM, EM and EMRA in CD4 and CD8. TCR counts from RNA may reflect activation-linked expression changes. Possibly reflecting memory cells re-expressing CD45RA, a few larger clonotypes occurred in naive repertoires, especially CD8.

The beta constant-region primer was an equimolar mix of two oligonucleotides covering TRBC1 and TRBC2. Four rounds of PCR amplified the ligated cDNA using nested alpha and beta constant-region primers plus SP2. TCRdb redid the calling of the UMI-ligation and nested PCR reads with MiXCR, one entry per CDR3 protein. Of approximately 140,000 distinct CDR3 sequences listed, roughly a fifth are singletons. CDR1 SGHTA and CDR2 FQGNSA come from the germline V gene. The CDR3 contains 15 residues. V lost 4 bases, J lost 1 base, and 2 bases stayed unmatched. This clonotype has a count of ten or more. The antigen remains undetermined. Cells stained for CD3, CD4, CD8, CD45RA, CD27 and viability were sorted into four CD45RA/CD27 subsets.

This chain connects TRBV7-2 to TRBJ2-7; 12 bases are shared with TRBD2. The sequencing sample was made of naive CD8+ T cells from blood. This receptor was obtained from a human donor in good health. Here the CDR3 reads CASSYGLAGSYEQYF. The CDR3 DNA reads as TGTGCCAGCAGCTATGGACTAGCGGGATCCTACGAGCAGTACTTC.